This T cell receptor beta chain stems from a study of blood T cell repertoires in COVID-19 (dated by TCRdb to 2019 to 2021). At the level of the whole study: The collaborator samples originated in the United States, Italy and Spain and spanned the acute and convalescent phases of COVID-19. The repertoires were made available in a free public database intended to serve as a resource for research on the immune response to SARS-CoV-2. Samples were obtained from the ongoing ImmuneRACE study (first 160 participants) and from roughly 1,300 subjects provided by 6 global collaborators. Nearly every sample came with metadata listing a de-identified subject ID, COVID-19 status, age in years and sex. HLA class I and class II types, where available, came from metadata supplied by the sample provider rather than from assay-based typing. The prospective study material was composed of cDNA or gDNA derived from T cells, B-cell-depleted T cells, or PBMCs. The dataset comprised deeply sampled blood TCRbeta repertoires from subjects exposed to, actively infected with, or recovered from COVID-19.

A remark on this clone: What antigen it recognizes has not been identified. Base qualities are missing; no much larger clone stands one base away.

Participants in the prospective study were enrolled through a virtual design, were aged about 18 to 100 years, and lived in approximately 24 United States geographic areas. In the prospective study, participants were assigned to cohorts based on the clinical history participants reported in a screening survey and a study questionnaire. For ImmuneRACE Cohort 3, a participant was defined as recovered based on two consecutive negative NP/OP PCR tests, clearance by a healthcare professional, or resolution of symptoms. In the prospective study, whole blood, serum and a nasopharyngeal or oropharyngeal swab were collected from each participant by mobile phlebotomists. Participants in the prospective study had the option to provide additional blood draws and questionnaires over an approximately 2-month period. Blood samples from the prospective study were shipped frozen or at room temperature prior to DNA extraction.

TCRbeta CDR3 regions were amplified from genomic DNA by means of the immunoSEQ Assay, a bias-controlled multiplex PCR. As for the original processing: The number of nucleated cells in each sample was estimated by amplification of reference gene primers within the assay. To quantify the absolute abundance of each unique TCRbeta CDR3 rearrangement, sequence reads were collapsed and filtered. For each sample, productive Simpson clonality was calculated as the square root of Simpson's diversity index over productive rearrangements. Here the immuneACCESS table is served through TCRdb, limited to in-frame sequences with V and J called. Missing clones are a known gap in these copies; in checked studies unresolved V genes cover under half, and the rest lacks a known reason. The V and J calls and clone size are taken from that table; D and trimming were inferred from the DNA. For this sample there are a few hundred thousand clones; approximately 84% appear just once. The top ten clonotypes cover 3% of the sample.

Deletion took 7 bases off V and 3 bases off J, with a span of 12 bases between the germline ends. The CDR3 starts with the cysteine, ends with the phenylalanine, and has 13 residues. Only the CDR3 portion is preserved as DNA: 39 bases, with reading frame beginning at the first base. Broader findings and caveats from the paper: The quantity of clinical and demographic metadata differed by source and by participant and was supplied without curation.

Sequencing used PBMCs or T cells enriched from blood (not recorded which). The chain was built from TRBV12-3 or TRBV12-4 and TRBJ2-5; the D segment could be TRBD1, given 5 matching bases. The receptor's source is a woman in her twenties or thirties who had recovered from COVID-19. Read as DNA, the sequence is TGTGCCAGCACCAGGGTTGAAGAAGAGACCCAGTACTTC. Translated, this gives CASTRVEEETQYF.